The rows below give T cell receptor beta chains drawn from one sample of a study of breast tumors, draining lymph nodes, adjacent tissues. One entry per CDR3 protein results from TCRdb running MiXCR on the multiplex PCR reads. The sample includes approximately 90,000 distinct CDR3 sequences, over 25% of them seen just once. Input material: axillary lymph node tissue. The receptor source for this set is a female donor with breast cancer. Some clones in this sample may be carry-over from other donors' samples. Both conserved end residues are part of each CDR3. A D gene is named only where the DNA matches it firmly. Where a row states a size, it is once, few, many or the class of an expanded clone; other rows omit it.

abundance,j_gene,d_gene,v_gene,CDR3nt,CDR3aa
many,TRBJ1-1,TRBD1,TRBV29-1,TGCAGCGTCTACGACAGGGACACTGAAGCTTTCTTT,CSVYDRDTEAFF
many,TRBJ2-5,-,TRBV30,TGTGCCTGGAGTGAGGGAGAGACCCAGTACTTC,CAWSEGETQYF
once,TRBJ2-2,TRBD1,TRBV15,TGTGCCACCAGCAGAGATAGGAATACAGGGCGCTCCCCACACAAGACAGGGGGCACCGGGGAGCTGTTTTTT,CATSRDRNTGRSPHKTGGTGELFF
once,TRBJ2-3,-,TRBV20-1,TGCAGTGCTCCGGGATCACCAGGAGAAGCTACGCAGTATTTT,CSAPGSPGEATQYF
-,TRBJ2-1,TRBD2,TRBV5-1,TGCGCCAGCAGCCTCTTAGTGGGAGGGCGTGAGAATGAGCAGTTCTTC,CASSLLVGGRENEQFF
many,TRBJ2-2,-,TRBV24-1,TGTGCCACCAGTAGATCTCGGAACACCGGGGAGCTGTTTTTT,CATSRSRNTGELFF
many,TRBJ1-3,TRBD1,TRBV12-3/TRBV12-4,TGTGCCAGCACCAGGGACAGGACTGGAAACACCATATATTTT,CASTRDRTGNTIYF
many,TRBJ1-3,-,TRBV7-2,TGTGCCAGCAGCTTAGGAACTGGGGTGCAGAGCGGAAACCCCATATATTTT,CASSLGTGVQSGNPIYF
many,TRBJ1-4,-,TRBV28,TGTGCCAGCAGTCCCACCTGGGTCTCAACTAATGAAAAACTGTTTTTT,CASSPTWVSTNEKLFF
many,TRBJ2-2,-,TRBV25-1,TGTGCCAGCAGTGATAGAGAGGATTGGAATACCGGGGAGCTGTTTTTT,CASSDREDWNTGELFF
many,TRBJ2-1,TRBD2,TRBV12-3/TRBV12-4,TGTGCCAGCAGCCCCGGGACTATGTACAATGAGCAGTTCTTC,CASSPGTMYNEQFF
many,TRBJ2-4,TRBD2,TRBV12-3/TRBV12-4,TGTGCCAGCAGTTTTCCCCCTCGATGGGAGCGGGGTAGAAACATTCAGTACTTC,CASSFPPRWERGRNIQYF
many,TRBJ2-7,-,TRBV4-3,TGCGCCAGCAGCGTAGACCCAAGTAGGGTCTACGAGCAGTACTTC,CASSVDPSRVYEQYF
few,TRBJ1-1,-,TRBV7-2,TGTGCCAGCAGCTTAGGAGGCACCTGGGGCACTGAAGCTTTCTTT,CASSLGGTWGTEAFF
many,TRBJ2-7,TRBD2,TRBV5-8,TGTGCCAGCAGTCCCGTCGCGGGGAGGGATTACGAGCAGTACTTC,CASSPVAGRDYEQYF
-,TRBJ2-4,TRBD2,TRBV3-1,TGTGCCAGCATCTTAGCGGGCAAAAACATTCAGTACTTC,CASILAGKNIQYF
many,TRBJ2-3,TRBD2,TRBV4-3,TGCGCCAGCAGCCAAGATCAGGTGCGGCTAGCGGGAGGTCGGGATACGCAGTATTTT,CASSQDQVRLAGGRDTQYF
-,TRBJ1-1,-,TRBV19,TGTGCCAGTAGACTGAGGGGGACTGAAGCTTTCTTT,CASRLRGTEAFF
once,TRBJ2-5,TRBD2,TRBV29-1,TGCAGCGTTGACGGGGGGAGAGAGACCCAGTACTTC,CSVDGGRETQYF
many,TRBJ2-7,TRBD1,TRBV6-5,TGTGCCAGCAGTCACCGGGAGCAGGGGGCTGGAGAGCAGTACTTC,CASSHREQGAGEQYF
-,TRBJ1-5,-,TRBV4-1,TGCGCCAGCAGCCAAGATTTACTATTGAAGACCCAGCATTTT,CASSQDLLLKTQHF
many,TRBJ2-5,-,TRBV15,TGTGCCACCAGCACAGGGGTAAGGCAAGAGACCCAGTACTTC,CATSTGVRQETQYF
-,TRBJ2-3,-,TRBV5-1,-,CASSFYICSGGVVSTDTQYF
few,TRBJ1-1,-,TRBV18,TGTGCCAGCTCACCGGGGGGTAACACTGAAGCTTTCTTT,CASSPGGNTEAFF
many,TRBJ2-5,TRBD1,TRBV11-2,TGTGCCAGCAGCTTGGGACAGGGTCCCCAAGAGACCCAGTACTTC,CASSLGQGPQETQYF
many,TRBJ2-7,-,TRBV29-1,TGCAGCGTTGTCAGAAGAGGGGGGGAAGGGGAGCAGTACTTC,CSVVRRGGEGEQYF
many,TRBJ2-1,-,TRBV7-9,TGTGCCAGTCGCCCGCACAATGAGCAGTTCTTC,CASRPHNEQFF
many,TRBJ2-1,-,TRBV9,TGTGCCAGCAGCTACGAGAATGAGCAGTTCTTC,CASSYENEQFF
many,TRBJ1-2,-,TRBV3-1,TGTGCCAGCAGCCAAGACAACTATGGCTACACCTTC,CASSQDNYGYTF
-,TRBJ2-1,-,TRBV28,TGTGCCAGCAGTCCCCCCTCCGGGAGCCCGAGGGATGAGCAGTTCTTC,CASSPPSGSPRDEQFF
many,TRBJ1-6,TRBD1,TRBV10-3,TGTGCCATCAGTGAACAGGGGGAGAATTCACCCCTCCACTTT,CAISEQGENSPLHF
many,TRBJ2-7,-,TRBV20-1,TGCAGTGCCCATAGGAGGGACGAGCAGTACTTC,CSAHRRDEQYF